A single sample is the source of the 16 T cell receptor beta chains below, sequenced in a study of T cell changes during pregnancy in multiple sclerosis. The method was immunoSEQ multiplex PCR; TCRdb's version includes in-frame clones alone and lacks a portion of them. Found here are fewer than 60,000 clones, approximately 92% of them singletons; the top ten hold around 0.66%. Here the sequenced sample was CD4+ T cells from peripheral blood mononuclear cells, taken after pregnancy. The receptor source for this set is a female donor with multiple sclerosis, enrolled in a pregnancy study.

The chain has TRBV4-1 and TRBJ1-1; perhaps TRBD1 as D (5 bases). The CDR3 covers 15 residues. Germline CDR1 and CDR2: MGHRA and YSYEKL. V lost 2 bases and J 4 bases, leaving 14 bases between the germline ends. This CDR3 is CASSQQGAVGTEAFF. In DNA form, the CDR3 reads TGCGCCAGCAGCCAACAGGGTGCTGTGGGCACTGAAGCTTTCTTT.

The chain carries TRBV11-3 and TRBJ2-3, with D tentatively TRBD2 (6 bases). The V end lost 1 base, the J end lost 1 base, and 12 bases lay between the germline ends. Germline V gene sequence: CDR1 SGHNT, CDR2 YENEEA. This CDR3 is built from 16 residues. The CDR3, as DNA: TGTGCCAGCAGCTTAGGTAGGAGGGAGCGCACAGATACGCAGTATTTT. Translation: CASSLGRRERTDTQYF. The variable domain in full, with the rest retrieved from reference TRBV11-3 and TRBJ2-3, is EAGVVQSPRYKIIEKKQPVAFWCNPISGHNTLYWYLQNLGQGPELLIRYENEEAVDDSQLPKDRFSAERLKGVDSTLKIQPAELGDSAVYLCASSLGRRERTDTQYFGPGTRLTVL.

This chain uses TRBV7-2 with TRBJ1-1; maybe TRBD1 (6 bases). V was clipped by 5 bases and J by 6 bases, with 19 bases between them. Germline values: CDR1 SGHTA, CDR2 FQGNSA. The CDR3 has 15 residues. DNA of the CDR3: TGTGCCAGCAGCACTCTCTTTGGGGGCCGGGCTGAAGCTTTCTTT. This translates into CASSTLFGGRAEAFF.

The chain is built from TRBV19 and TRBJ1-5; D remains ambiguous. The CDR3 totals 13 residues. Per the germline V gene, CDR1 is LNHDA and CDR2 is SQIVND (reference sequence). Trimming took 4 bases from V and 2 from J, leaving 6 bases between them. The CDR3 reads CASSNGGNQPQHF. For the CDR3, the DNA is TGTGCCAGTAGTAATGGAGGCAATCAGCCCCAGCATTTT.

The chain couples TRBV5-8 to TRBJ1-2; the match to TRBD1 covers 7 bases. V shed 1 base and J 4 bases; nucleotides not matched to a gene: 10. The CDR3 is made up of 16 amino acids. CDR1 and CDR2 (germline): SGHTS, YDEGEE. CDR3 nucleotides: TGTGCCAGCAGCTTGACAGGGGCGGAGAACCTCTATGGCTACACCTTC. Translating gives CASSLTGAENLYGYTF. Full variable domain (remainder filled in from reference TRBV5-8 and TRBJ1-2): EAGVTQSPTHLIKTRGQQATLRCSPISGHTSVYWYQQALGLGLQFLLWYDEGEERNRGNFPPRFSGRQFPNYSSELNVNALELEDSALYLCASSLTGAENLYGYTFGSGTRLTVV.

This chain joins TRBV2 and TRBJ1-1; maybe TRBD1 (6 bases). V gave up 0 bases and J gave up 6 bases, with 14 bases separating them. The V gene's germline CDR1 is SNHLY and CDR2 FYNNEI. This CDR3 spans 15 amino acids. CDR3 DNA: TGTGCCAGCAGTGAAGCGACAGGCCCCGGGGCTGAAGCTTTCTTT. Its protein is CASSEATGPGAEAFF.

V gene TRBV4-2 combines with J gene TRBJ2-3; 8 bases agree with TRBD2. Germline V gives CDR1 LGHNA, CDR2 YNFKEQ. J gave up 2 bases and V 1 base, and 5 bases lay outside the gene matches. The CDR3 sequence is 16 residues long. The CDR3 nucleotides read TGTGCCAGCAGCCAAGGAGGTAGCGGGGACACAGATACGCAGTATTTT. Protein product: CASSQGGSGDTDTQYF.

The chain uses TRBV6-5 and TRBJ1-2; TRBD1 is a possible D gene (5 bases). Between the trimmed V and J ends, which lost 0 bases and 8 bases, there was a span of 7 bases. The CDR3 has 12 amino acids. CDR1 is MNHEY, CDR2 SVGAGI, per germline. CDR3 protein: CASSYSREGYTF. CDR3 sequence (DNA): TGTGCCAGCAGTTACTCCAGGGAAGGCTACACCTTC.

The chain carries TRBV27 and TRBJ1-2; 8 bases fit TRBD1. This CDR3 is 17 amino acids long. V was clipped by 5 bases and J by 0 bases; unmatched bases: 11. Looked up from germline, CDR1 is MNHEY and CDR2 is SMNVEV (reference sequence). The CDR3 DNA sequence: TGTGCCAGCAGTCCGCCTCTGACAGGGGAAGCTAACTATGGCTACACCTTC. It encodes CASSPPLTGEANYGYTF.

Regarding this clone: A junction boundary mismatches the germline segment, possibly from a read error. The gene calls are TRBV7-2 and TRBJ1-6, with TRBD1 matching 7 bases. Per the germline V gene, CDR1 is SGHTA and CDR2 is FQGNSA. CDR3 size: 17 residues. CDR3 protein: CASTLRGPSSYNSPLHF. CDR3 bases: TGTGCCAGCACCTTAAGGGGGCCCAGCTCCTATAATTCACCCCTCCACTTT.

The V gene is TRBV30, the J gene TRBJ1-6; D unresolved. Germline V gene lookup returns CDR1 GTSNPN and CDR2 SVGIG (reference sequence). Trimming shortened V by 3 bases and J by 9 bases, and 6 bases separated the two germline ends. The CDR3 contains 11 residues. Here the CDR3 DNA reads TGTGCCTGGAGACGGGGTTCACCCCTCCACTTT. Amino acid sequence: CAWRRGSPLHF.

This clone was found a few times. The V and J genes are TRBV9 and TRBJ1-2, with a weak D call TRBD1 (5 bases). Per germline, CDR1 SGDLS and CDR2 YYNGEE. Trimming cost V 2 bases and J 0 bases, with 11 bases left between them. The length of the CDR3 is 15 residues. The CDR3 DNA reads TGTGCCAGCAGCGTGGAGGGGATAGCTAACTATGGCTACACCTTC. It encodes CASSVEGIANYGYTF.

The chain is built from TRBV5-6 and TRBJ2-5; 9 nucleotides match TRBD2. V was pared by 0 bases and J by 6 bases, with 9 bases of the junction left unmatched. The germline CDR1 and CDR2 sequences are SGHDT and YYEEEE. The CDR3 is 16 residues long. The CDR3 region is CASSLGPQRGAQTQYF. For the CDR3, the DNA is TGTGCCAGCAGCTTGGGCCCCCAGCGGGGGGCTCAGACCCAGTACTTC.

The chain joins TRBV4-2 to TRBJ1-2; 9 nucleotides align to TRBD1. This CDR3 region has 16 residues. The J segment lost 0 bases and the V segment lost 1 base, leaving 3 bases of the junction unmatched. CDR1 is LGHNA and CDR2 is YNFKEQ in the germline V gene. CDR3 sequence (DNA): TGTGCCAGCAGCCAAGGAGACAGGGGGACTAACTATGGCTACACCTTC. Its protein is CASSQGDRGTNYGYTF.

In DNA form, the CDR3 reads TGTGCCAGCAGCGTAGGGACAGGGGGAGAAGTATACTATGGCTACACCTTC. It specifies CASSVGTGGEVYYGYTF. The chain links TRBV9 to TRBJ1-2; 10 nucleotides line up with TRBD1. The CDR3 runs to 17 residues. Trimming cost V 0 bases and J 3 bases; bases outside gene matches: 8. The V gene's germline CDR1 is SGDLS and CDR2 YYNGEE.

V is TRBV19 and J is TRBJ2-7, with D maybe TRBD1 (5 bases). Germline V lookup: CDR1 LNHDA, CDR2 SQIVND (reference sequence). The V gene lost 6 bases and the J gene lost 3 bases, with 9 bases spanning the gap. This CDR3 has 12 residues. The CDR3 loop reads CASRGPDYEQYF. CDR3 nucleotides: TGTGCCAGTAGGGGGCCAGACTACGAGCAGTACTTC.